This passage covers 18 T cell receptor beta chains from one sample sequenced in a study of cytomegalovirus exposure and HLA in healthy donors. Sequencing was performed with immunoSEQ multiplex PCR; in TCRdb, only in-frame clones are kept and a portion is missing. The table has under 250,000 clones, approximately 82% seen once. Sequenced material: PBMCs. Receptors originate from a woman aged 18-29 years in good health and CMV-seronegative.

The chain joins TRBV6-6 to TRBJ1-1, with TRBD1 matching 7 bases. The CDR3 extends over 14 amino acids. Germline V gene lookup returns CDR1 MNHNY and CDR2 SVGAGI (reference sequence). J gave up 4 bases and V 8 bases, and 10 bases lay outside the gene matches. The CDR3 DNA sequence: TGTGCCAGCCAACTTCAGGGGGTCGGCACTGAAGCTTTCTTT. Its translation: CASQLQGVGTEAFF.

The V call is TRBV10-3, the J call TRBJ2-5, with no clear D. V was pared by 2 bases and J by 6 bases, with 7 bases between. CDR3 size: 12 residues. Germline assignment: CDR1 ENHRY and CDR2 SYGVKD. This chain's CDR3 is CAISEGVKTQYF. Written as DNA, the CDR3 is TGTGCCATCAGTGAGGGCGTAAAGACCCAGTACTTC.

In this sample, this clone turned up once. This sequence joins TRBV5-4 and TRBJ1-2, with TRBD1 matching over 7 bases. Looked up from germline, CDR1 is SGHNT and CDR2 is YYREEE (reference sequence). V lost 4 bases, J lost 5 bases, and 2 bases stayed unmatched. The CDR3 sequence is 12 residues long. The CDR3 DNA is TGTGCCAGCAGCCAGGGGGGTTATGGCTACACCTTC. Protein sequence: CASSQGGYGYTF.

The CDR3 DNA sequence: TGTGCCAGCTCCCCCTCATCTACCGGGACAGGTTTTCCAACTAATGAAAAACTGTTTTTT. Translation: CASSPSSTGTGFPTNEKLFF. The genes are TRBV18 and TRBJ1-4; 8 bases align to TRBD1. The CDR3 consists of 20 residues. The V and J ends lost 6 bases and 0 bases, in that order; junction bases with no gene match: 18. Germline V lookup: CDR1 KGHSH, CDR2 LQKENI.

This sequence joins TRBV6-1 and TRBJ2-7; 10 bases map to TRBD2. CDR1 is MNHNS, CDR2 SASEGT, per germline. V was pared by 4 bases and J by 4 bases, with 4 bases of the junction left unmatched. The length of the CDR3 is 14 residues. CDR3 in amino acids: CASSGAGGPYEQYF. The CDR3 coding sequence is TGTGCCAGCAGTGGAGCGGGGGGGCCTTACGAGCAGTACTTC.

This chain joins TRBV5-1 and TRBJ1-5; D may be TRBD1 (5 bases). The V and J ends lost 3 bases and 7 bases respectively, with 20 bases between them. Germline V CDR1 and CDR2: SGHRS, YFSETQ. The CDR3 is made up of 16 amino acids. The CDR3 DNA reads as TGCGCCAGCAGCTGGGACGGGACCACGGGAGGGCAGCCCCAGCATTTT. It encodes CASSWDGTTGGQPQHF.

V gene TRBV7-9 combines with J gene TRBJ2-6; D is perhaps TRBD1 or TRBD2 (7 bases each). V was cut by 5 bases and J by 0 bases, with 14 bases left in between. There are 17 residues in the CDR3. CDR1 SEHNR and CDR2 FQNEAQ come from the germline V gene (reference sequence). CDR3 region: CASSPQGTTSGANVLTF. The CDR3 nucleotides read TGTGCCAGCAGCCCACAGGGGACTACCTCTGGGGCCAACGTCCTGACTTTC. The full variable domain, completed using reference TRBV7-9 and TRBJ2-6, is DTGVSQNPRHKITKRGQNVTFRCDPISEHNRLYWYRQTLGQGPEFLTYFQNEAQLEKSRLLSDRFSAERPKGSFSTLEIQRTEQGDSAMYLCASSPQGTTSGANVLTFGAGSRLTVL.

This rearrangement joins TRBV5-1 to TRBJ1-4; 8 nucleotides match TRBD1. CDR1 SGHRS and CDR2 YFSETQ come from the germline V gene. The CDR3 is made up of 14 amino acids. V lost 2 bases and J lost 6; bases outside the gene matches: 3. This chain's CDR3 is CASSLDRGDEKLFF. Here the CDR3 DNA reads TGCGCCAGCAGCTTAGACAGGGGTGATGAAAAACTGTTTTTT.

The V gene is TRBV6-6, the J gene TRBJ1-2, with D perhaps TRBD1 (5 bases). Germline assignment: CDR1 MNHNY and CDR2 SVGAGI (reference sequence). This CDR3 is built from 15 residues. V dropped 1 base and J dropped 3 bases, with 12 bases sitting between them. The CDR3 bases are TGTGCCAGCAGTTACTACGAGGTACAGGACTATGGCTACACCTTC. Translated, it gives CASSYYEVQDYGYTF.

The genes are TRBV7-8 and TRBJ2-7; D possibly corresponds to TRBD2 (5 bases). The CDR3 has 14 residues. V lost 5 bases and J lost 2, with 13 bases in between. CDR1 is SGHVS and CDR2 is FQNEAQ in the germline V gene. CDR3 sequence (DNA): TGTGCCAGCAGCCATATCCGGGGAACCTACGAGCAGTACTTC. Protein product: CASSHIRGTYEQYF.

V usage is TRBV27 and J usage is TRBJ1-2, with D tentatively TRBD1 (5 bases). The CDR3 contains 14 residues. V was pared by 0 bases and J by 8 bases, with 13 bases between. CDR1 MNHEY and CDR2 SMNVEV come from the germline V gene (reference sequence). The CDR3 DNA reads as TGTGCCAGCAGTTTATCGTCAGGGTCAAAGGGCTACACCTTC. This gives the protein CASSLSSGSKGYTF.

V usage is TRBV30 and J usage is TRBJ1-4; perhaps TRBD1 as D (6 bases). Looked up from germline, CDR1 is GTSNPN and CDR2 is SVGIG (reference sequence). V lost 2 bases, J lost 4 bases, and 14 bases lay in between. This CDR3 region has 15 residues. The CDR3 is CAWSPDGTNNEKLFF. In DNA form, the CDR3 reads TGTGCCTGGAGTCCCGACGGGACAAATAATGAAAAACTGTTTTTT.

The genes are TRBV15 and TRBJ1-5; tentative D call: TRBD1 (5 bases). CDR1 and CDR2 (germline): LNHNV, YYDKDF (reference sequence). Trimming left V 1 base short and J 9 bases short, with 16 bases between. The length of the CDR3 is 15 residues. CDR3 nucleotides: TGTGCCACCAGCAGAGGCAGGGAGGGTACTAGGCCCCAGCATTTT. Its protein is CATSRGREGTRPQHF.

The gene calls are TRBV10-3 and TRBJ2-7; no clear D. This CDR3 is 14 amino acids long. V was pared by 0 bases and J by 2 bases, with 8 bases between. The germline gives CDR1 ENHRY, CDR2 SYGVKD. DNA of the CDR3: TGTGCCATCAGTGAGTCACTTCCTACCTACGAGCAGTACTTC. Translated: CAISESLPTYEQYF.

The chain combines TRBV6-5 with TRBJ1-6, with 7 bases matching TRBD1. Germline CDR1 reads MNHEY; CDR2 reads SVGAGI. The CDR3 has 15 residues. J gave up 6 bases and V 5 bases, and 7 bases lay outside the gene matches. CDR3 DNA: TGTGCCAGCAGTCCCCAGGGGGGGTTTAATTCACCCCTCCACTTT. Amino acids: CASSPQGGFNSPLHF.

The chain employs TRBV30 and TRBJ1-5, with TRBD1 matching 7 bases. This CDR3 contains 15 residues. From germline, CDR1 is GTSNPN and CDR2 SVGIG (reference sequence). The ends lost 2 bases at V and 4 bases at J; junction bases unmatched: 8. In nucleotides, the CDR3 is TGTGCCTGGAGTAACAGGGGACTCCTTAATCAGCCCCAGCATTTT. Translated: CAWSNRGLLNQPQHF.

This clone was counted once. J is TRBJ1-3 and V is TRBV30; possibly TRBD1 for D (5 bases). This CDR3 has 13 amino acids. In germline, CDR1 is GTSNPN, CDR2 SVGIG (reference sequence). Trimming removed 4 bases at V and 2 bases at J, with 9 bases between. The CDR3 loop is CAWMMGPGNTIYF. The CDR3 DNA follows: TGTGCCTGGATGATGGGGCCTGGAAACACCATATATTTT.

The DNA of the CDR3 is TGTGCCAGTAGTATAGCCCGATTTCGGGCAACTAATGAAAAACTGTTTTTT. It encodes CASSIARFRATNEKLFF. V gene TRBV19 combines with J gene TRBJ1-4; D gene unclear. CDR1 is LNHDA, CDR2 SQIVND, per germline (reference sequence). The CDR3 extends over 17 amino acids. V was clipped by 1 base and J by 0 bases, with 12 bases between them.